This T cell receptor beta chain was recorded in a study of blood T cell repertoires in COVID-19. Study information: There were acute and convalescent COVID-19 samples, and they came from the United States, Italy and Spain. From T cells, B-cell-depleted T cells, or PBMCs came the material, which was cDNA or gDNA.

The CDR3 has 14 residues. Germline V lookup: CDR1 SGDLS, CDR2 YYNGEE. Unmatched junction bases numbered 4, after V lost 4 bases and J lost 2 bases. Authors' methods: Reference gene primer amplification gave estimated nucleated cell counts. TCRdb's table, derived via immunoSEQ multiplex PCR, lists solely in-frame clones and lacks some. V and J calls and clone size come straight from that table; D and trimming were deduced from the DNA. The repertoire holds approximately 58,000 clones, with 77% as singletons. Sequenced input: peripheral blood. This sequence was found in a man between 70 and 80 years old with active or convalescent COVID-19. This chain joins TRBV9 and TRBJ1-2; TRBD1 matches at 8 bases. For the CDR3, the DNA is TGTGCCAGCAGCCCCCGACAGGGGAACTATGGCTACACCTTC. This sequence encodes CASSPRQGNYGYTF.